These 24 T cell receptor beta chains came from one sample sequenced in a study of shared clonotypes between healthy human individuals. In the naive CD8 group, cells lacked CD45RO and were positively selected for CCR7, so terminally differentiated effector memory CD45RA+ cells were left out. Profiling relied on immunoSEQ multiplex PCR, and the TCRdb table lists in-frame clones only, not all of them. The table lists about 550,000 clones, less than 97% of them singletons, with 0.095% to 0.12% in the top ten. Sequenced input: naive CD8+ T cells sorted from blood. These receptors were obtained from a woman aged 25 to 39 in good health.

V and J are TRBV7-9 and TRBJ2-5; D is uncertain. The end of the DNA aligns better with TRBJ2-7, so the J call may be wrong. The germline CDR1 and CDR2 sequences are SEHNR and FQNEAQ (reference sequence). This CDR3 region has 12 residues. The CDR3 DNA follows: TGTGCCAGCAGATCGCTTGGGTACGAGCAGTACTTC. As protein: CASRSLGYEQYF.

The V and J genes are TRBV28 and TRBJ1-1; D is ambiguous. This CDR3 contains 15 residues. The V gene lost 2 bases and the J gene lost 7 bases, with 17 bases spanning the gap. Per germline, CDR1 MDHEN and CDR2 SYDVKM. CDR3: CASSLSRSGSYEAFF. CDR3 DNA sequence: TGTGCCAGCAGTTTAAGCCGAAGCGGGTCTTATGAAGCTTTCTTT.

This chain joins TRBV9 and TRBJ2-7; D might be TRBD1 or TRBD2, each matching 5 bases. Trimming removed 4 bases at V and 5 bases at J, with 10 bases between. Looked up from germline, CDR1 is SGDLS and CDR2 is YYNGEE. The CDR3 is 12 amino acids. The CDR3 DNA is TGTGCCAGCAGCATCGAGGGGAACGAGCAGTACTTC. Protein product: CASSIEGNEQYF.

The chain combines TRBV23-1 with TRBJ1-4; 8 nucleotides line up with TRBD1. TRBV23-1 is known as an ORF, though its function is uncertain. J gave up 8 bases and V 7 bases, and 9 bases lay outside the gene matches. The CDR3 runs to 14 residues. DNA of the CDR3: TGCGCCAGCATCCCCGGGACAGGTGTCGAAAAACTGTTTTTT. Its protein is CASIPGTGVEKLFF.

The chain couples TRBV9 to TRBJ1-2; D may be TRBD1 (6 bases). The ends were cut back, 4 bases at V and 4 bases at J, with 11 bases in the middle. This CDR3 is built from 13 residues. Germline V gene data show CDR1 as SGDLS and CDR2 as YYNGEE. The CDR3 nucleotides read TGTGCCAGCAGCCAACAGGGAGGCTATGGCTACACCTTC. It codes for CASSQQGGYGYTF.

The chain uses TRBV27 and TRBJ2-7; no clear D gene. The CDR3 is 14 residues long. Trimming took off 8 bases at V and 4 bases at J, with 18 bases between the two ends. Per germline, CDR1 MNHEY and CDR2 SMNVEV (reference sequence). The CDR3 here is CASGWAETFYEQYF. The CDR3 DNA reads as TGTGCCAGCGGGTGGGCCGAGACTTTTTACGAGCAGTACTTC.

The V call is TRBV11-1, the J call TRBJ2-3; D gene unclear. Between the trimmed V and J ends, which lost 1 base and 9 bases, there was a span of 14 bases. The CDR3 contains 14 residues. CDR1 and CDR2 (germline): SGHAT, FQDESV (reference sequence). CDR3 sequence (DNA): TGTGCCAGCAGCTTAGGCCGGGTTTTGAGCACGCAGTATTTT. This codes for CASSLGRVLSTQYF.

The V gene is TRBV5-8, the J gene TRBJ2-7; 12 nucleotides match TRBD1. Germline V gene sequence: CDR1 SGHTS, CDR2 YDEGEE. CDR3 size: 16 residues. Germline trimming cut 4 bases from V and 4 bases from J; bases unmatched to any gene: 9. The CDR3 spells CASSPRRGQGAYEQYF. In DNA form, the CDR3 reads TGTGCCAGCAGCCCCCGTCGGGGACAGGGGGCTTACGAGCAGTACTTC. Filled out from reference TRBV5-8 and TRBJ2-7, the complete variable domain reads EAGVTQSPTHLIKTRGQQATLRCSPISGHTSVYWYQQALGLGLQFLLWYDEGEERNRGNFPPRFSGRQFPNYSSELNVNALELEDSALYLCASSPRRGQGAYEQYFGPGTRLTVT.

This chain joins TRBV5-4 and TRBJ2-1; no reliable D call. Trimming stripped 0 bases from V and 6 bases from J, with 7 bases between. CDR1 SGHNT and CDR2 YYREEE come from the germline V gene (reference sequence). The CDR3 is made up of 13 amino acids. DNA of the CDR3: TGTGCCAGCAGCTTGGCCAGTGTCAATGAGCAGTTCTTC. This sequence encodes CASSLASVNEQFF.

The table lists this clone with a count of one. The CDR3 DNA reads as TGTGCCAGCAGCTTACGTCGCGGGAGGGCCAAAAACATTCAGTACTTC. The encoded protein is CASSLRRGRAKNIQYF. This chain links TRBV7-2 with TRBJ2-4, with 8 positions matching TRBD2. The CDR3 has 16 amino acids. The germline V gene has CDR1 SGHTA and CDR2 FQGNSA. J gave up 1 base and V 2 bases, and 4 bases lay outside the gene matches. Complete variable domain (other parts from reference TRBV7-2 and TRBJ2-4): GAGVSQSPSNKVTEKGKDVELRCDPISGHTALYWYRQSLGQGLEFLIYFQGNSAPDKSGLPSDRFSAERTGGSVSTLTIQRTQQEDSAVYLCASSLRRGRAKNIQYFGAGTRLSVL.

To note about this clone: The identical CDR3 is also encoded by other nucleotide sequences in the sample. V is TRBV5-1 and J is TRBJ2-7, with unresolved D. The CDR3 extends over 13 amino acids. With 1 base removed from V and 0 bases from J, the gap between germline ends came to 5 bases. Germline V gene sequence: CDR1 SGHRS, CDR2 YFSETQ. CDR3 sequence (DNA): TGCGCCAGCAGCTTGACGGGCTCCTACGAGCAGTACTTC. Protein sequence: CASSLTGSYEQYF.

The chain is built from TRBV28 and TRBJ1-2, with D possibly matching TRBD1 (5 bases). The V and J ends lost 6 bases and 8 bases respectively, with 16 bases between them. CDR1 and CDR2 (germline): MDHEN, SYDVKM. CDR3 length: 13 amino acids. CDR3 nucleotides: TGTGCCAGCAGCCCCCAGGGCGCGCAGGGCTACACCTTC. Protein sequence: CASSPQGAQGYTF.

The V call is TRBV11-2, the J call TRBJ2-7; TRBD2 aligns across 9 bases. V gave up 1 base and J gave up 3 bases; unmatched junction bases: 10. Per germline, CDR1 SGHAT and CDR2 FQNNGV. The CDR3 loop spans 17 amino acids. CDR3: CASSLASGVDLFYEQYF. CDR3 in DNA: TGTGCCAGCAGCTTAGCTAGCGGGGTGGACCTCTTCTACGAGCAGTACTTC.

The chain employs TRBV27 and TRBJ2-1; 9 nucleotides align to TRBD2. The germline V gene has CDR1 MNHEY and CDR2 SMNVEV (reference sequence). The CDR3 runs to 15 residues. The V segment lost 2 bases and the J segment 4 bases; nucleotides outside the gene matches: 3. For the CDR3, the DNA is TGTGCCAGCAGTTTAGCGGGAGGGGGGTACAATGAGCAGTTCTTC. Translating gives CASSLAGGGYNEQFF.

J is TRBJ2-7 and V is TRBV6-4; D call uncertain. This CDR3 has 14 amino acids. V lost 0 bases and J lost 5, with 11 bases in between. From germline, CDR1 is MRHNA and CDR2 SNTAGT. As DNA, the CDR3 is TGTGCCAGCAGTGACTCGGAACCGGGTCACGAGCAGTACTTC. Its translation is CASSDSEPGHEQYF.

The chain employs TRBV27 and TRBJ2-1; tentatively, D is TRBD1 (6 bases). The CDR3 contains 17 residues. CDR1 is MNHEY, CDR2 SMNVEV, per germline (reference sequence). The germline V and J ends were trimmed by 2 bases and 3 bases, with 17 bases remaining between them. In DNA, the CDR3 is TGTGCCAGCAGTTTAGCCCCCAACAGGGTAGACTACAATGAGCAGTTCTTC. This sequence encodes CASSLAPNRVDYNEQFF.

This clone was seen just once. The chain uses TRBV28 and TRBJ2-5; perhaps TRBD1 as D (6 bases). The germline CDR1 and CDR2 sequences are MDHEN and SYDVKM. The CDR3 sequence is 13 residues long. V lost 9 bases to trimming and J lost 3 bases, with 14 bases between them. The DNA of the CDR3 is TGTGCCAGTGGGTGGGGGCTAGAAGAGACCCAGTACTTC. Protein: CASGWGLEETQYF.

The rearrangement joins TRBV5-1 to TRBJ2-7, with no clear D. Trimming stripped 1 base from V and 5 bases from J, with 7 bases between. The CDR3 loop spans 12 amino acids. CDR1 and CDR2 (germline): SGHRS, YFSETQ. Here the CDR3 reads CASSLLGHEQYF. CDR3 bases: TGCGCCAGCAGCTTGTTGGGCCACGAGCAGTACTTC.

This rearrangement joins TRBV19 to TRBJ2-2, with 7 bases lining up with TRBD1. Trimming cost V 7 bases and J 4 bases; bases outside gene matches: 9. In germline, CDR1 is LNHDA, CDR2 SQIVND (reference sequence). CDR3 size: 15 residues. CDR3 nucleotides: TGTGCCAGTATGTGGGGACAGTCCCTCACCGGGGAGCTGTTTTTT. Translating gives CASMWGQSLTGELFF.

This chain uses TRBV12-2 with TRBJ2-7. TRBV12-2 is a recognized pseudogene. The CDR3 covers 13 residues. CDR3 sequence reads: CASRLGWYYEQYF. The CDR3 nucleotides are TGTGCAAGTCGCTTAGGGTGGTACTACGAGCAGTACTTC.

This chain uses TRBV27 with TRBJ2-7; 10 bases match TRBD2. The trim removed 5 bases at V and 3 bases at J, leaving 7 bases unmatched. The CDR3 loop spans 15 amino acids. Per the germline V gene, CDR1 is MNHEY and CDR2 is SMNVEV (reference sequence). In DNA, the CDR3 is TGTGCCAGCAGTCCTTGGACTAGCGGAAACTACGAGCAGTACTTC. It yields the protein CASSPWTSGNYEQYF.

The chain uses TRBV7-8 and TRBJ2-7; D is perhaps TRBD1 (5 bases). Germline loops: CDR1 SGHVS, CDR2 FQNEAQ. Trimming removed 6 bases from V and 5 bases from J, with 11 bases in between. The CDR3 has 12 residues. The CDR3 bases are TGTGCCAGCAGATCGGACACGAACGAGCAGTACTTC. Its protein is CASRSDTNEQYF.

The CDR3 is CASSFGPGLQETQYF. The CDR3 DNA sequence: TGTGCCAGCAGCTTTGGGCCGGGACTACAAGAGACCCAGTACTTC. This chain uses TRBV5-4 with TRBJ2-5; 7 nucleotides line up with TRBD2. Germline V CDR1 and CDR2: SGHNT, YYREEE (reference sequence). V was clipped by 2 bases and J by 2 bases; unmatched bases: 6. The CDR3 has 15 residues.

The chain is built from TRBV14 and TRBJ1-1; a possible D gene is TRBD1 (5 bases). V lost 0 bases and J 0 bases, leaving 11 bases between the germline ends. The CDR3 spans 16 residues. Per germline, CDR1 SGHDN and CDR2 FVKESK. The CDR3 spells CASSQEKGWMNTEAFF. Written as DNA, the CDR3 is TGTGCCAGCAGCCAAGAGAAGGGGTGGATGAACACTGAAGCTTTCTTT.